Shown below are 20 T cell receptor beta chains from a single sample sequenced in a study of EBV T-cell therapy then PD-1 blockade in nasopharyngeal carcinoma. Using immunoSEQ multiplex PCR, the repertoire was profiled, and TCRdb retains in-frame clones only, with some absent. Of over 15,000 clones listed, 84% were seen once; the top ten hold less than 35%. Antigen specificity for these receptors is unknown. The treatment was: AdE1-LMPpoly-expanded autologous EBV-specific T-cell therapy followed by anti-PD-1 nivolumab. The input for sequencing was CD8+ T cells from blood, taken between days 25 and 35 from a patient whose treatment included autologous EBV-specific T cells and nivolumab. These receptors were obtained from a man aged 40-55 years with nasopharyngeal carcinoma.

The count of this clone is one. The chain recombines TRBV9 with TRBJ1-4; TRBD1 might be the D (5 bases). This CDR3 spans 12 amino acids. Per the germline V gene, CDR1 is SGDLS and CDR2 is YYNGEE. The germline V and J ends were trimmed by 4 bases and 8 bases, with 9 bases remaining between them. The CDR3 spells CASSSGGEKLFF. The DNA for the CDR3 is TGTGCCAGCAGCTCCGGGGGGGAAAAACTGTTTTTT.

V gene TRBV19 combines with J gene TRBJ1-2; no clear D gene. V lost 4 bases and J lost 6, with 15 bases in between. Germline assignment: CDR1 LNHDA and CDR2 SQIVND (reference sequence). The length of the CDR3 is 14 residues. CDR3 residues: CASSNFGHPHGYTF. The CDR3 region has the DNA TGTGCCAGTAGTAACTTCGGCCACCCCCATGGCTACACCTTC. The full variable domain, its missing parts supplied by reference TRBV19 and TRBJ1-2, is DGGITQSPKYLFRKEGQNVTLSCEQNLNHDAMYWYRQDPGQGLRLIYYSQIVNDFQKGDIAEGYSVSREKKESFPLTVTSAQKNPTAFYLCASSNFGHPHGYTFGSGTRLTVV.

DNA of the CDR3: TGTGCCAGCAGCCGCGTGGGGAATGGCTACAATGAGCAGTTCTTC. Translation: CASSRVGNGYNEQFF. The rearrangement links TRBV11-1 to TRBJ2-1; D unresolved. The V gene's germline CDR1 is SGHAT and CDR2 FQDESV (reference sequence). The CDR3 totals 15 residues. V lost 5 bases and J lost 3, with 14 bases in between.

The CDR3 coding sequence is TGTGCCAGCAGCGTAGGGCAACAGGGGGTGAACACTGAAGCTTTCTTT. This codes for CASSVGQQGVNTEAFF. The chain combines TRBV9 with TRBJ1-1, with 8 nucleotides matching TRBD1. The trim removed 0 bases at V and 0 bases at J, leaving 4 bases unmatched. This CDR3 comprises 16 residues. Germline CDR1 is SGDLS and CDR2 is YYNGEE.

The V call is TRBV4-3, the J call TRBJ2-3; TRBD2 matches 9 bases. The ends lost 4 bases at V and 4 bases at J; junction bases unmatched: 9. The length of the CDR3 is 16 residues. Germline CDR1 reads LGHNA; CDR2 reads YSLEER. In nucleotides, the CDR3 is TGCGCCAGCAGCCCCGAGGGGAGCGGGGGGCCAGATACGCAGTATTTT. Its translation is CASSPEGSGGPDTQYF.

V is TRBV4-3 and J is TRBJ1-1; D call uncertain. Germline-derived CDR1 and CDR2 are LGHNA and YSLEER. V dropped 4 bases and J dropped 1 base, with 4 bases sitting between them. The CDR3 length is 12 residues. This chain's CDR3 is CASSLTNTEAFF. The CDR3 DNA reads TGCGCCAGCAGCCTCACGAACACTGAAGCTTTCTTT.

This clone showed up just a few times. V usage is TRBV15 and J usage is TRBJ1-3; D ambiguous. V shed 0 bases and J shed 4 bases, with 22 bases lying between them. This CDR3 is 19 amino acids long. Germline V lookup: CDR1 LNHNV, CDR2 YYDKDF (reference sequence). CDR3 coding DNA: TGTGCCACCAGCAGAGAAAGGACTGAGGAAATGACCTACGGAAACACCATATATTTT. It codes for CATSRERTEEMTYGNTIYF.

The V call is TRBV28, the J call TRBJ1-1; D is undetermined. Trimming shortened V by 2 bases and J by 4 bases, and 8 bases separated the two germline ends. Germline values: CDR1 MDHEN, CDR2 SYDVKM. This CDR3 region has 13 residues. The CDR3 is CASSLRGITEAFF. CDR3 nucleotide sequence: TGTGCCAGCAGTTTACGGGGAATCACTGAAGCTTTCTTT.

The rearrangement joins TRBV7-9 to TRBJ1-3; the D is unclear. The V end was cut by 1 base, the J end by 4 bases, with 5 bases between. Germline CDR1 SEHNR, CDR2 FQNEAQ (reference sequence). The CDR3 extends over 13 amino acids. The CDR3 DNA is TGTGCCAGCAGCTTAGGCGGCGGAAACACCATATATTTT. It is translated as CASSLGGGNTIYF.

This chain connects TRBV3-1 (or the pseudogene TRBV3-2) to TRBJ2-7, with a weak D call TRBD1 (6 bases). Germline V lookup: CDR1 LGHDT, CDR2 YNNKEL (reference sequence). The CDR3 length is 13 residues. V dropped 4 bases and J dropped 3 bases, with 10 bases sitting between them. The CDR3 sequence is CASSLTGGYEQYF. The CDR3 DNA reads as TGTGCCAGCAGCCTGACAGGCGGCTACGAGCAGTACTTC.

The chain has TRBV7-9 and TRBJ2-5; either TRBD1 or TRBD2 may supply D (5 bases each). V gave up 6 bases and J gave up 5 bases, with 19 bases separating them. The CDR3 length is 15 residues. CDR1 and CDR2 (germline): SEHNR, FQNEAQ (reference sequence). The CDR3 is CASSSSRDLKETQYF. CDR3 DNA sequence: TGTGCCAGCAGTTCGTCCCGGGACCTGAAGGAGACCCAGTACTTC.

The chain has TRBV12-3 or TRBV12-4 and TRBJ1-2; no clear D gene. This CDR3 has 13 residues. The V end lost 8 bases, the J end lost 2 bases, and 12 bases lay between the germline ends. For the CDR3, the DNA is TGTGCCAGCGGCCCGGGCCTAAACTATGGCTACACCTTC. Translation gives CASGPGLNYGYTF.

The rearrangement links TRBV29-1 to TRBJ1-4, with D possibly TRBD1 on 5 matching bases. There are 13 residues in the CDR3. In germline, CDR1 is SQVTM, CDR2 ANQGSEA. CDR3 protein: CTAGGTEGEKLFF. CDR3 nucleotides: TGCACGGCTGGGGGTACGGAGGGTGAAAAACTGTTTTTT.

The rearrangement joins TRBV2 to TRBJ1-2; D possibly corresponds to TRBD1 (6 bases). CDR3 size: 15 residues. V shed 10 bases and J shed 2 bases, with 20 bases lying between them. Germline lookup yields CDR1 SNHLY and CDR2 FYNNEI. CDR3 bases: TGTGCCACTGGGACCCAGGGGCGGGAAAACTATGGCTACACCTTC. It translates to CATGTQGRENYGYTF.

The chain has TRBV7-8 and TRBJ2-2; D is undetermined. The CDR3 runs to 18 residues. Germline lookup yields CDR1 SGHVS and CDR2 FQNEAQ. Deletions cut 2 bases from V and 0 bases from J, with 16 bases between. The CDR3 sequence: CASSLKRTVFANTGELFF. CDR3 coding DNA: TGTGCCAGCAGCTTAAAAAGGACGGTCTTCGCGAACACCGGGGAGCTGTTTTTT.

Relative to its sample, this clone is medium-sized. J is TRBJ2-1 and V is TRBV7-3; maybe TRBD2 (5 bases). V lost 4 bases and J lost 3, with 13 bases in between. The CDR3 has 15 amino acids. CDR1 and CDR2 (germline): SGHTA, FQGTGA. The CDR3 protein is CASSYGVGIYNEQFF. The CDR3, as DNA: TGTGCCAGCAGCTACGGGGTAGGGATCTACAATGAGCAGTTCTTC.

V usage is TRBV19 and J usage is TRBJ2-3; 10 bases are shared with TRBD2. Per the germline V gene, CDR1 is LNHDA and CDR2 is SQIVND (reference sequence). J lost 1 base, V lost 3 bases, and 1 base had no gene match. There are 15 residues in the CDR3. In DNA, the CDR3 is TGTGCCAGTAGTATTCTAGCGGGGGGCACAGATACGCAGTATTTT. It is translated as CASSILAGGTDTQYF.

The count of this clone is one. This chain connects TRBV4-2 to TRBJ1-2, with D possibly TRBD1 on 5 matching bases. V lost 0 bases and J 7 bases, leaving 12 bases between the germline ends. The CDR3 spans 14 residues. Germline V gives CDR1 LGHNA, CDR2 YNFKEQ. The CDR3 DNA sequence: TGTGCCAGCAGCCAAGATCTTATAGGGACTGGCTACACCTTC. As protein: CASSQDLIGTGYTF.

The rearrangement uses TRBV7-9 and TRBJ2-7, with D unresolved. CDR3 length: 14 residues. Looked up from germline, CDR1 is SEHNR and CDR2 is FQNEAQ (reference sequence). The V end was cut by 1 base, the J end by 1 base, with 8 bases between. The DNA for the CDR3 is TGTGCCAGCAGCTTAGAACAGAGATCCTACGAGCAGTACTTC. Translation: CASSLEQRSYEQYF.

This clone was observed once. Here the CDR3 reads CASCRLPGGPSSYNEQFF. The CDR3 nucleotides are TGCGCCAGCTGCCGCCTCCCAGGGGGACCCTCCTCCTACAATGAGCAGTTCTTC. The chain couples TRBV4-3 to TRBJ2-1; TRBD1 agrees at 7 bases. In germline, CDR1 is LGHNA, CDR2 YSLEER. The CDR3 runs 18 residues. Trimming took 8 bases from V and 0 from J; bases not matched to a gene: 16.